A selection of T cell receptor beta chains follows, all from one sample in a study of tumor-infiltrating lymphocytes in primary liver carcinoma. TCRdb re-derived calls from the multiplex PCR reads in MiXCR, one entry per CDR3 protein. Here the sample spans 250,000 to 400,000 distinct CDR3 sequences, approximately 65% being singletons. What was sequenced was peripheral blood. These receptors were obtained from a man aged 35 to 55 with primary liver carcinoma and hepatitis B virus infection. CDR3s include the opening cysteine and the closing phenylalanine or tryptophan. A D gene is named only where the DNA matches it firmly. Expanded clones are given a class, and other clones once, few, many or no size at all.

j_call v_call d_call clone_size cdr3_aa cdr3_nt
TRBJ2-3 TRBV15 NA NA CATSHKGIHRDTQYF TGTGCCACCAGCCATAAAGGGATCCACCGAGATACGCAGTATTTT
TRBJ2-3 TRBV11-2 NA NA CASSLSSCTDTQYF TGTGCCAGCAGCTTATCTAGCTGTACAGATACGCAATATTTT
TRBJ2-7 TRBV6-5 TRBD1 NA CASSSGTGLYEQYF TGTGCCAGCAGTTCGGGGACAGGACTCTACGAGCAGTACTTC
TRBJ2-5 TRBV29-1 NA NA CSVWTQEIQYF TGCAGCGTGTGGACCCAAGAGATCCAGTACTTC
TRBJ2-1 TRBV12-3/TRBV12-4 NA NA CASCQYSGRVTNEQFF TGTGCCAGCTGCCAATATAGTGGGAGAGTGACGAATGAGCAATTCTTC
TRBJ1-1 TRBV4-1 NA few CASRLSEGGNTEAFF TGCGCCAGCAGACTCTCCGAGGGTGGGAACACTGAAGCTTTCTTT
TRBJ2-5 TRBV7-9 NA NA CASSLGGRDQETQYF TGTGCCAGCAGCTTGGGGGGTAGGGACCAAGAGACCCAGTACTTC
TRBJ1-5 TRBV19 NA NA CASSILETAGNQPQHF TGTGCCAGTAGTATCTTGGAGACAGCGGGGAATCAGCCCCAGCATTTT
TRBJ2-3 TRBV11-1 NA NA CASSSGPSEADTQYF TGTGCCAGCAGTTCGGGACCGTCTGAGGCAGATACGCAGTATTTT
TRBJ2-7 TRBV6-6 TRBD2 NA CAIRTIAGGPEEQYF TGTGCCATCAGAACTATAGCGGGAGGGCCGGAAGAGCAGTACTTC
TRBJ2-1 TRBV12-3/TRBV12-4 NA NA CASRTDVYNEQSF TGTGCCAGCAGAACCGACGTCTACAATGAGCAGTCCTTC
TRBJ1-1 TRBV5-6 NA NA CASSLRLGSTEAFF TGTGCCAGCAGCTTACGATTGGGTAGCACTGAAGCTTTCTTT
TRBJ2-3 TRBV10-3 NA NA CAISESGDAQYF TGTGCTATCAGTGAGTCGGGAGATGCGCAGTATTTT
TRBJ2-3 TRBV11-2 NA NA CANSRVGSGAGTDTQYF TGTGCCAACAGTAGAGTTGGGTCGGGAGCAGGCACAGATACGCAGTATTTT
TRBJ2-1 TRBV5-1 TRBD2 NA CASSLTSGANEQFF TGCGCCAGCAGCTTGACTAGCGGGGCCAATGAGCAGTTCTTC
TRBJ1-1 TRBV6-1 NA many CASSETSDTEAFF TGTGCCAGCAGTGAAACCAGCGACACTGAAGCTTTCTTT
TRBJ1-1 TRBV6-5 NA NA CASSYFPTRTNTEAFF TGTGCCAGCAGTTACTTCCCGACAAGGACGAACACTGAAGCTTTCTTT
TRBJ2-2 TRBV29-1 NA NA CGGMTTRGTGELFF TGCGGCGGGATGACCACCAGGGGCACCGGGGAGCTGTTTTTT
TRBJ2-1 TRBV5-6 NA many CASSLGEPEQFF TGTGCCAGCAGCTTGGGGGAGCCTGAGCAGTTCTTC
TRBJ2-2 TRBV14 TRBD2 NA CASSPYTGLAVVAGELFF TGTGCCAGCAGCCCGTATACGGGACTAGCGGTAGTGGCCGGGGAGCTGTTTTTT
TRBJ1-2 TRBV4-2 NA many CASSQDLDRGDAYGYTF TGTGCCAGCAGCCAAGATCTTGATCGGGGGGATGCCTATGGCTACACCTTC
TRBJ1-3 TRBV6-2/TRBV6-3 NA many CASRSSGLSGNTIYF TGTGCCAGCAGATCCTCCGGCCTCTCTGGAAACACCATATATTTT
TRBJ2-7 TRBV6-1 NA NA CASSESGGVSYKQYF TGTGCCAGTAGTGAAAGTGGGGGCGTTTCCTACAAGCAGTACTTC
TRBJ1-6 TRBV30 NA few CACQVGDYNSPLHF TGTGCCTGTCAAGTAGGGGACTATAATTCACCCCTCCACTTT
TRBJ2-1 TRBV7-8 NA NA CASSLRTSGRGSYNEQFF TGTGCCAGCAGCTTGCGGACTAGTGGGAGGGGGTCCTACAATGAGCAGTTCTTC
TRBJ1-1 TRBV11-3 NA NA CASSPKPNRAKNTEAFF TGTGCCAGCAGCCCAAAGCCGAACAGGGCTAAGAACACTGAAGCTTTCTTT
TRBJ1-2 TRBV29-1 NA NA CSDLDGEHYSYTF TGCAGCGACCTCGATGGGGAACACTATAGCTACACCTTC
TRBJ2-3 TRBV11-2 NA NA CASSLGGISVTNTQYF TGTGCCAGTAGCTTAGGTGGGATTAGCGTAACAAATACGCAGTATTTT
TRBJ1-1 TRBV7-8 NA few CASSLGSVRGNTEAFF TGTGCCAGCAGCTTAGGAAGTGTCCGGGGGAACACTGAAGCTTTCTTT
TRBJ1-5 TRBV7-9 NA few CASSRDTVNQPQHF TGTGCCAGCAGCCGGGACACAGTCAATCAGCCCCAGCATTTT
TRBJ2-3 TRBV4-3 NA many CASSQDWVHFTDTQYF TGCGCCAGCAGCCAAGATTGGGTTCACTTCACAGATACGCAGTATTTT
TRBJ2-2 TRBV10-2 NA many CASRGPADTGELFF TGCGCCAGCAGGGGGCCGGCTGACACCGGGGAGCTGTTTTTT
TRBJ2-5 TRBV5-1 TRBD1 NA CASNLGTGQETQYF TGCGCCAGCAACTTGGGGACAGGGCAAGAGACCCAGTACTTC
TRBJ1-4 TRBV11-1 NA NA CASSIPGTENGKPFF TGTGCCAGCAGCATCCCTGGGACGGAAAACGGAAAACCGTTTTTT
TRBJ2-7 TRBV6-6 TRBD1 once CVSTTGGGYEKYF TGTGTCAGCACCACAGGGGGTGGTTACGAGAAGTACTTC
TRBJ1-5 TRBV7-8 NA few CASSYSVGNQPQHF TGTGCCAGCAGCTATAGTGTAGGAAATCAGCCCCAGCATTTT
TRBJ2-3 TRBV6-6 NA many CASSGGGSDTQYF TGTGCCAGCAGCGGAGGGGGCTCCGATACGCAGTATTTT
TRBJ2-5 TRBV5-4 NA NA CASSLKGGETQHF TGTGCCAGCAGCTTGAAAGGGGGAGAGACCCAGCACTTC
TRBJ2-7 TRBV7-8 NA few CASSPKRRAYEQYF TGTGCCAGCAGCCCGAAGCGGAGGGCCTACGAGCAGTACTTC
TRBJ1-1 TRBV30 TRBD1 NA CAWRGQGYTEAFF TGTGCCTGGAGGGGACAGGGGTACACTGAAGCTTTCTTT
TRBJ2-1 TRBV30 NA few CAWSVLGEREQFF TGTGCCTGGAGTGTACTGGGTGAGCGGGAGCAGTTCTTC
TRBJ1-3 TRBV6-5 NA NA CASSCGGSSSGNTIYF TGTGCCAGCAGTTGCGGGGGGTCGAGCTCTGGAAACACCATATATTTT
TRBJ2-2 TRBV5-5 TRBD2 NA CASSPRTSLREPSF TGTGCCAGCAGCCCTAGGACTAGCTTGCGGGAGCCGTCTTTT
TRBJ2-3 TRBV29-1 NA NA CSVQARTRTSTDTQYF TGCAGCGTTCAGGCGCGTACCCGTACGAGCACAGATACACAGTATTTT
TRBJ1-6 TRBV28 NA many CASSLYGLGNSPLHF TGTGCCAGCAGTTTATATGGGTTAGGTAATTCACCCCTCCACTTT
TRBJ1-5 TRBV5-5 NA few CASSSRAENQPQHF TGTGCCAGCAGCTCGAGGGCCGAGAATCAGCCCCAGCATTTT
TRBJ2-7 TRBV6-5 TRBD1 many CASSLRTGSSYEQYF TGTGCCAGCAGCCTCAGGACAGGCAGCTCCTACGAGCAGTACTTC
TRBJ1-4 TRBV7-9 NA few CASSSSGLNEKLFF TGTGCCAGCAGCTCCAGCGGGCTTAATGAAAAACTGTTTTTT
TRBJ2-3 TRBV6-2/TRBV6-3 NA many CASSYEGPDTQYF TGTGCCAGCAGTTACGAGGGGCCAGATACGCAGTATTTT
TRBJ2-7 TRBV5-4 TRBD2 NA CASSTLPGGRGNEQYF TGTGCCAGCAGCACCCTCCCTGGCGGGAGGGGAAACGAGCAGTACTTC
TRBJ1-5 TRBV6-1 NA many CASSAHRVVQPNQPQHF TGTGCCAGCAGTGCCCACAGGGTAGTACAACCGAATCAGCCCCAGCATTTT
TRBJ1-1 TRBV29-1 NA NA CSVVLSQGLYSEAFF TGCAGCGTTGTTCTTAGTCAGGGGCTTTACTCTGAAGCTTTCTTT
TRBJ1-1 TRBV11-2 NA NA CASTLERTVNTEAFF TGTGCCAGCACCTTAGAAAGGACGGTGAACACTGAAGCTTTCTTC
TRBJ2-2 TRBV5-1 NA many CASTALNTGELFF TGCGCCAGCACTGCACTTAACACCGGGGAGCTGTTTTTT
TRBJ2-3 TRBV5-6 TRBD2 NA CASSLEAGGGDTQYF TGTGCCAGCAGCTTGGAGGCGGGAGGGGGAGATACGCAGTATTTT